The text below deals with one T cell receptor beta chain. TCRdb keeps only in-frame clones here, not all; method: immunoSEQ multiplex PCR. The repertoire holds some 87,000 clones, with around 80% as singletons. The data originate from a study of memory CD4+ T cells and cytomegalovirus serostatus. Single viable CD3+CD4+CD8-CD45RO+ cells were sorted as the memory CD4+ T cells. Total CD4+ T cells were enriched by CD4 positive selection. Trimming cost V 4 bases and J 1 base; bases outside gene matches: 5. Germline loops: CDR1 LNHDA, CDR2 SQIVND (reference sequence). This CDR3 region has 15 residues. This clonotype was obtained from an adult in good health and CMV-seropositive. Material: memory CD4+ T cells from blood. The chain has TRBV19 and TRBJ1-1; TRBD1 agrees at 8 bases. The CDR3 region has the DNA TGTGCCAGTAGTACCCGGACAGGGCCGAACACTGAAGCTTTCTTT. Translation gives CASSTRTGPNTEAFF. The full variable domain, in which reference TRBV19 and TRBJ1-1 provide the parts outside the CDR3, is DGGITQSPKYLFRKEGQNVTLSCEQNLNHDAMYWYRQDPGQGLRLIYYSQIVNDFQKGDIAEGYSVSREKKESFPLTVTSAQKNPTAFYLCASSTRTGPNTEAFFGQGTRLTVV.